Listed below are T cell receptor beta chains from one sample, sequenced in a study of early T cells in non-severe SARS-CoV-2 infection. TCRdb re-called the 5' RACE reads with MiXCR, one entry per CDR3 protein. The table shows around 58,000 distinct CDR3 sequences, with approximately 11% occurring only once. Sequencing used whole blood. These receptors originate from an adult who was a healthcare worker with PCR-confirmed SARS-CoV-2 infection or an uninfected control (not recorded which). CDR3s leave out the opening cysteine and the closing phenylalanine or tryptophan. A D gene is named only where the DNA matches it firmly.

D gene,J gene,CDR3 length,V gene,CDR3 protein
-,TRBJ1-4,9,TRBV2,ASRQLEKLF
TRBD1,TRBJ2-1,11,TRBV29-1,SVRPRGYNEQF
-,TRBJ1-3,11,TRBV20-1,SAWTVSENTIY
TRBD2,TRBJ2-2,14,TRBV29-1,SVGAAGGRRNGELF
-,TRBJ1-2,10,TRBV10-2,ASSVADYGYT
-,TRBJ1-1,8,TRBV29-1,SVHGTTAF
-,TRBJ1-5,12,TRBV27,ASSLAGVGQPQH
-,TRBJ2-1,14,TRBV3-1,ASSQDTGSAYNEQF
-,TRBJ2-1,13,TRBV5-1,ASSRDGGPYNEQF
-,TRBJ1-2,13,TRBV4-1,ASSQVSGTPYGYT
-,TRBJ1-5,16,TRBV12-2,ASRAIGMFGHRDQPQH
-,TRBJ2-3,10,TRBV7-2,ASSLAQDTQY
-,TRBJ2-2,12,TRBV2,ASTDIRDVGELF
TRBD1,TRBJ1-5,12,TRBV6-6,ASSLRGPNQPQH
-,TRBJ2-1,10,TRBV5-6,ASSLSAFEQF
-,TRBJ2-3,10,TRBV5-5,ASSSGADTQY
-,TRBJ2-3,12,TRBV11-2,ASREGQSTDTQY
-,TRBJ1-1,14,TRBV27,ASSLSAGGRTTEAF
-,TRBJ1-1,10,TRBV29-1,SVPNEPGWAF
-,TRBJ2-1,12,TRBV18,ASSKASGLFEQF
-,TRBJ2-1,10,TRBV7-9,ASSLATLEQF
TRBD1,TRBJ1-5,13,TRBV4-3,ASSQDRGQGQPQH
-,TRBJ2-4,13,TRBV2,ASRGVGGQENIQY
TRBD2,TRBJ2-2,13,TRBV12-3/TRBV12-4,ASSRAGVGTGELF
TRBD1,TRBJ2-7,13,TRBV24-1,ATSESGQASYEQY
TRBD2,TRBJ2-1,14,TRBV6-4,ASSDSEAGGYNEQF
-,TRBJ2-7,11,TRBV3-1,ASSPDITYEQY
-,TRBJ2-7,12,TRBV11-2,ASSFPGTSYEQY
-,TRBJ2-1,16,TRBV18,ASSPPGAETFSYNEQF
-,TRBJ1-2,13,TRBV6-6,ASRGEERGDYGYT
TRBD1,TRBJ1-2,13,TRBV28,ASSPGTGTAYGYT
TRBD1,TRBJ2-5,16,TRBV23-1,ASRRINRDRGRFETQY
-,TRBJ2-3,13,TRBV24-1,ATSSATGRIDTQY
-,TRBJ2-3,13,TRBV20-1,SARIGQEDTDTQY
-,TRBJ1-2,10,TRBV3-1,ASSQGKDGYT
-,TRBJ1-6,13,TRBV5-1,ASSPGTTKRSPLH
TRBD2,TRBJ2-3,13,TRBV12-3/TRBV12-4,ASSFISGRGDTQY
-,TRBJ2-7,13,TRBV20-1,SARDGGSFSYEQY
-,TRBJ1-5,14,TRBV6-4,ASNSGQIPSNQPQH
TRBD1,TRBJ2-7,12,TRBV12-3/TRBV12-4,ASTPGQGSNEQY
TRBD1,TRBJ2-1,17,TRBV3-1,ASSQDRGTGQGAYNEQF
-,TRBJ2-1,11,TRBV20-1,SAQVGKVSEQF
-,TRBJ1-2,12,TRBV20-1,SGGGGQANYGYT
TRBD2,TRBJ2-1,16,TRBV7-9,ASSSYPAGTSSNNEQF
-,TRBJ2-2,12,TRBV5-5,ASSQPTVPGELF
-,TRBJ2-3,10,TRBV30,AWSPGTDTQY
-,TRBJ2-4,13,TRBV28,ASTPPQGVKNIQY
-,TRBJ1-6,12,TRBV5-1,ASSLGAGDSPLH
TRBD1,TRBJ2-7,11,TRBV11-1,ASSRTGGYEQY
TRBD1,TRBJ1-1,11,TRBV20-1,SARRGLNTEAF
-,TRBJ1-4,12,TRBV3-1,ASSQDQGSEKLF
-,TRBJ2-2,14,TRBV7-9,ASSLVTGPGTGELF
-,TRBJ1-1,12,TRBV29-1,SVEEVSRNTEAF